This entry concerns a single T cell receptor beta chain. Its antigen is as yet unknown. This CDR3 region has 13 residues. The V gene lost 4 bases and the J gene lost 0 bases, with 5 bases spanning the gap. Germline V gene sequence: CDR1 LGHNA, CDR2 YSLEER. The record originates from a study of T cell responses to AZD1222 COVID-19 vaccine. Study-wide results and limits: Nearly half of spike-specific TCRs reportedly go after variant regions that carry no mutations. Among AZD1222 vaccinees, only 5 to 7 were seropositive at baseline.

Second-dose groups at about 4 or about 12 weeks were pooled. The assay was immunoSEQ multiplex PCR, and TCRdb's table has in-frame clones only and misses some. The table has roughly 120,000 clones, roughly 89% seen once; the top ten hold more than 2%. The sample was peripheral blood, taken 28 days after the second AZD1222 dose. This receptor was identified in an adult who received the AZD1222 COVID-19 vaccine. V is TRBV4-3 and J is TRBJ2-3; D gene unclear. The CDR3 bases are TGCGCCAGCAGCCGTCTGAGCACAGATACGCAGTATTTT. Encoded protein: CASSRLSTDTQYF.